The clone carrying this T cell receptor (beta chain) has just a few counts. The target antigen is unknown. The data were taken from a study of blood T cells in healthy people across ages. The study, taken as a whole, reports: Higher diversity, along with more naive CD4+ cells, distinguished long-lived donors from aged donors.

A second PCR of about 6 to 12 cycles used a sample-barcoded 5' primer and a J-beta primer mix. From the 5' RACE reads, TCRdb called clonotypes with MiXCR, one entry per CDR3 protein. The data show around 1,100,000 distinct CDR3 sequences, around two fifths seen once. The germline V gene encodes CDR1 DFQATT and CDR2 SNEGSKA (reference sequence). CDR3 length: 14 residues. The junction had 6 bases not matched to a gene; V was cut back by 3 bases and J by 4 bases. Material for sequencing was blood. This chain joins TRBV20-1 and TRBJ1-1; TRBD1 matches 9 bases. This TCR came from a man younger than 35 in good health. As DNA, the CDR3 is TGCAGTGCTAGCGAACAGGGGGCGGGCACTGAAGCTTTCTTT. Its translation is CSASEQGAGTEAFF.